A single sample gave rise to the 27 T cell receptor beta chains below, sequenced in a study of T-cell reconstitution after alpha-beta-depleted transplantation in children. TCRbeta library preparation incorporated unique molecular identifiers. TCRdb re-derived calls from the PCR reads in MiXCR, one entry per CDR3 protein. The sample lists about 610,000 distinct CDR3 sequences, under 12% occurring once. The input for sequencing was PBMCs from the stem cell graft donor, taken from the stem cell graft. These receptors were taken from a human donor who donated a stem cell graft to a child with acute myeloid leukemia.

The chain links TRBV2 to TRBJ2-7; a weak D match, TRBD1 (5 bases). This CDR3 region has 14 residues. The ends were cut back, 7 bases at V and 5 bases at J, with 18 bases in the middle. In germline, CDR1 is SNHLY, CDR2 FYNNEI. This chain's CDR3 is CASTSFSRVDEQYF. Here the CDR3 DNA reads TGTGCCAGCACATCCTTTAGCAGGGTCGACGAGCAGTACTTC.

This clonotype has more than one count but fewer than ten. The chain couples TRBV5-1 to TRBJ2-1; tentative D call: TRBD1 (6 bases). Germline V CDR1 and CDR2: SGHRS, YFSETQ. Trimming left V 4 bases short and J 4 bases short, with 18 bases between. This CDR3 contains 16 residues. The chain's CDR3 is CASSGGLHGVYNEQFF. In DNA form, the CDR3 reads TGCGCCAGCAGCGGGGGCCTACATGGGGTTTACAATGAGCAGTTCTTC.

This clonotype was seen more than once but under ten times. In DNA, the CDR3 is TGCAGTGCTGGGTCCTGGAGCGTAGGTAACAATGAGCAGTTCTTC. Residues: CSAGSWSVGNNEQFF. The chain is built from TRBV20-1 and TRBJ2-1; D is unclear. This CDR3 is built from 15 residues. Germline assignment: CDR1 DFQATT and CDR2 SNEGSKA (reference sequence). V shed 5 bases and J shed 5 bases, with 19 bases lying between them.

This clonotype was detected ten times or more. The chain combines TRBV20-1 with TRBJ1-1; maybe TRBD1 (5 bases). CDR3 size: 16 residues. V lost 0 bases, J lost 0 bases, and 14 bases lay in between. The germline CDR1 and CDR2 sequences are DFQATT and SNEGSKA (reference sequence). CDR3 DNA sequence: TGCAGTGCTAGAGATCACCGGGGCTCTATGAACACTGAAGCTTTCTTT. Residues: CSARDHRGSMNTEAFF.

This clonotype turned up a few times. The chain recombines TRBV5-1 with TRBJ2-7; 12 bases agree with TRBD2. Unmatched junction bases numbered 6, after V lost 4 bases and J lost 1 base. CDR1 is SGHRS and CDR2 is YFSETQ in the germline V gene. There are 16 residues in the CDR3. CDR3 sequence (DNA): TGCGCCAGCAGCAATAGGACTAGCGGGAAATCCTACGAGCAGTACTTC. Its translation is CASSNRTSGKSYEQYF.

V and J are TRBV18 and TRBJ2-2; TRBD2 agrees at 12 bases. There are 16 residues in the CDR3. Germline lookup yields CDR1 KGHSH and CDR2 LQKENI. The trim removed 5 bases at V and 4 bases at J, leaving 5 bases unmatched. This CDR3 reads CASSSTSGRTTGELFF. The CDR3 DNA reads TGTGCCAGCTCATCTACTAGCGGGAGGACCACCGGGGAGCTGTTTTTT.

The rearrangement joins TRBV20-1 to TRBJ1-5; a possible D gene is TRBD1 (6 bases). The CDR3 consists of 15 residues. V was clipped by 6 bases and J by 6 bases, with 21 bases between them. Germline V gene lookup returns CDR1 DFQATT and CDR2 SNEGSKA (reference sequence). The CDR3 here is CSAPQTGPGGQPQHF. The CDR3 coding sequence is TGCAGTGCCCCCCAAACAGGGCCCGGGGGTCAGCCCCAGCATTTT.

The rearrangement links TRBV11-2 to TRBJ2-7; 9 nucleotides line up with TRBD2. V lost 7 bases to trimming and J lost 7 bases; unmatched junction nucleotides: 14. The germline CDR1 and CDR2 sequences are SGHAT and FQNNGV. The CDR3 sequence is 15 residues long. The CDR3 here is CASTLHLREGPEQYF. CDR3 in DNA: TGTGCCAGCACCCTCCATCTGCGGGAGGGCCCGGAGCAGTACTTC. The whole variable domain, filled in from reference TRBV11-2 and TRBJ2-7, reads EAGVAQSPRYKIIEKRQSVAFWCNPISGHATLYWYQQILGQGPKLLIQFQNNGVVDDSQLPKDRFSAERLKGVDSTLKIQPAKLEDSAVYLCASTLHLREGPEQYFGPGTRLTVT.

This clonotype was seen ten or more times. This chain connects TRBV10-3 to TRBJ2-3, with TRBD1 as a possible D gene (6 bases). This CDR3 spans 14 amino acids. Looked up from germline, CDR1 is ENHRY and CDR2 is SYGVKD. V was shortened by 10 bases and J by 4 bases, with 18 bases between the two germline ends. The CDR3 spells CATTRAGESDTQYF. CDR3 in DNA: TGTGCCACAACTCGTGCAGGGGAGTCAGATACGCAGTATTTT.

This clonotype was detected many times. This chain joins TRBV29-1 and TRBJ2-5, with TRBD1 matching over 8 bases. From germline, CDR1 is SQVTM and CDR2 ANQGSEA. J lost 5 bases, V lost 7 bases, and 6 bases had no gene match. The CDR3 totals 12 residues. The CDR3 region has the DNA TGCAGCGCGGGTCGGACAGGGGAGACCCAGTACTTC. Its translation: CSAGRTGETQYF.

V gene TRBV28 combines with J gene TRBJ2-7; D call uncertain. Trimming pared 7 bases from V and 7 bases from J, leaving 26 bases between. The V gene's germline CDR1 is MDHEN and CDR2 SYDVKM. This CDR3 comprises 16 residues. The CDR3 sequence is CASTTVSGPRSWEQYF. CDR3 DNA: TGTGCCAGCACCACGGTTTCCGGGCCTCGGTCTTGGGAGCAGTACTTC.

This clonotype was seen more than once but under ten times. The genes are TRBV20-1 and TRBJ2-1; D is undetermined. V gave up 6 bases and J gave up 2 bases, with 5 bases separating them. CDR1 is DFQATT and CDR2 is SNEGSKA in the germline V gene (reference sequence). This CDR3 is 11 amino acids long. CDR3 sequence (DNA): TGCAGTGCCTGGGCCTACAATGAGCAGTTCTTC. Protein: CSAWAYNEQFF.

This clonotype came up many times. This chain uses TRBV4-2 with TRBJ2-7, with D uncertain. CDR3 size: 15 residues. Germline V lookup: CDR1 LGHNA, CDR2 YNFKEQ. The V end lost 2 bases, the J end lost 7 bases, and 18 bases lay between the germline ends. Here the CDR3 reads CASSQTVQVPPEQYF. Written as DNA, the CDR3 is TGTGCCAGCAGCCAAACGGTCCAGGTACCCCCTGAGCAGTACTTC.

This clonotype was detected a few times. The chain has TRBV20-1 and TRBJ2-1; D not resolved. The CDR3 loop spans 15 amino acids. V was cut by 1 base and J by 5 bases, with 15 bases left in between. Germline V gene sequence: CDR1 DFQATT, CDR2 SNEGSKA (reference sequence). The DNA of the CDR3 is TGCAGTGCTAGAGCCCCCGGGCGTGCGAACAATGAGCAGTTCTTC. This translates into CSARAPGRANNEQFF.

This clonotype was observed a few times. This sequence joins TRBV7-9 and TRBJ2-1; 14 bases are a match to TRBD2. Trimming at V came to 4 bases and at J to 9 bases, leaving 5 bases not matched to a gene. The CDR3 length is 15 residues. CDR1 and CDR2 (germline): SEHNR, FQNEAQ (reference sequence). The CDR3 here is CASSWRTSGRIEQFF. The CDR3 coding sequence is TGTGCCAGCAGCTGGCGGACTAGCGGGAGGATTGAGCAGTTCTTC.

Here the CDR3 DNA reads TGCAGCGTTGAAGTGCACACCACTGGGGCCAACGTCCTGACTTTC. Translated, it gives CSVEVHTTGANVLTF. This chain uses TRBV29-1 with TRBJ2-6, with unresolved D. This CDR3 comprises 15 residues. Looked up from germline, CDR1 is SQVTM and CDR2 is ANQGSEA. Between the trimmed V and J ends, which lost 1 base and 2 bases, there was a span of 9 bases.

This chain connects TRBV19 to TRBJ2-2; TRBD1 matches at 8 bases. The trim removed 6 bases at V and 5 bases at J, leaving 5 bases unmatched. Germline CDR1 is LNHDA and CDR2 is SQIVND (reference sequence). The CDR3 loop spans 14 amino acids. The CDR3 region has the DNA TGTGCCAGTAGGGCAGGGGGCTGGACCGGGGAGCTGTTTTTT. Amino acid sequence: CASRAGGWTGELFF.

The chain has TRBV29-1 and TRBJ2-3; TRBD1 or TRBD2 may be the D gene (5 bases each). The CDR3 consists of 14 residues. Germline V gives CDR1 SQVTM, CDR2 ANQGSEA. V was shortened by 6 bases and J by 0 bases, with 13 bases between the two germline ends. The CDR3 loop is CSVGAGISTDTQYF. The DNA for the CDR3 is TGCAGCGTCGGGGCCGGGATTAGCACAGATACGCAGTATTTT.

This clonotype was observed at least ten times. This chain uses TRBV19 with TRBJ1-2; D is unclear. The germline V and J ends were trimmed by 3 bases and 3 bases, with 17 bases remaining between them. Germline CDR1 is LNHDA and CDR2 is SQIVND (reference sequence). The CDR3 is 16 residues long. CDR3 DNA sequence: TGTGCCAGTAGTATTCCGGCGCCGGGAGGATACTATGGCTACACCTTC. It yields the protein CASSIPAPGGYYGYTF.

This clonotype came up many times. The V and J genes are TRBV6-2 or TRBV6-3 and TRBJ2-1, with unresolved D. The CDR3 covers 15 residues. V was cut by 6 bases and J by 2 bases, with 14 bases left in between. Germline V lookup: CDR1 MNHEY, CDR2 SVGEGT. In nucleotides, the CDR3 is TGTGCCAGCAGGCCGACATCCAACCCCTACAATGAGCAGTTCTTC. It translates to CASRPTSNPYNEQFF.

This clonotype was picked up many times. The chain employs TRBV5-1 and TRBJ2-7; the D is unclear. CDR1 SGHRS and CDR2 YFSETQ come from the germline V gene. This CDR3 has 14 residues. V was shortened by 0 bases and J by 2 bases, with 9 bases between the two germline ends. This chain's CDR3 is CASSLGMGTYEQYF. CDR3 coding DNA: TGCGCCAGCAGCTTGGGGATGGGTACCTACGAGCAGTACTTC.

This CDR3 reads CASSLGASNTEAFF. As DNA, the CDR3 is TGTGCCAGCAGCTTGGGGGCCTCCAACACTGAAGCTTTCTTT. J is TRBJ1-1 and V is TRBV12-3 or TRBV12-4; a weak D match, TRBD1 (6 bases). This CDR3 is 14 amino acids long. V was shortened by 6 bases and J by 2 bases, with 13 bases between the two germline ends.

This clonotype was recorded at least ten times. V is TRBV6-1 and J is TRBJ1-5; the D gene is possibly TRBD1 (6 bases). This CDR3 region has 14 residues. Germline loops: CDR1 MNHNS, CDR2 SASEGT. V gave up 5 bases and J gave up 1 base, with 9 bases separating them. CDR3 sequence: CASSPDSSNQPQHF. The CDR3 DNA follows: TGTGCCAGCAGTCCGGACAGCAGCAATCAGCCCCAGCATTTT.

This clonotype was picked up a small number of times. The rearrangement uses TRBV5-1 and TRBJ2-1; possibly TRBD1 or TRBD2 for D (5 bases each). V was pared by 0 bases and J by 0 bases, with 7 bases between. There are 15 residues in the CDR3. Per the germline V gene, CDR1 is SGHRS and CDR2 is YFSETQ. CDR3 in DNA: TGCGCCAGCAGCTTGGTTGGGACCTCCTACAATGAGCAGTTCTTC. Translated, it gives CASSLVGTSYNEQFF.

This clonotype was detected only a few times. The V call is TRBV3-1, the J call TRBJ2-3; TRBD2 aligns across 9 bases. The V gene's germline CDR1 is LGHDT and CDR2 YNNKEL (reference sequence). The CDR3 consists of 16 residues. V lost 0 bases and J lost 6; bases outside the gene matches: 7. CDR3 coding DNA: TGTGCCAGCAGCCAAGATTCTAGCGGGACGTTTGATACGCAGTATTTT. Its protein product is CASSQDSSGTFDTQYF.

In this sample, this clonotype turned up many times. V gene TRBV20-1 combines with J gene TRBJ2-7; the match to TRBD2 covers 10 bases. Germline V gene sequence: CDR1 DFQATT, CDR2 SNEGSKA (reference sequence). This CDR3 comprises 15 residues. The junction had 10 bases not matched to a gene; V was cut back by 6 bases and J by 2 bases. This CDR3 reads CSAESEREGTYEQYF. The CDR3 bases are TGCAGTGCGGAGAGTGAGCGGGAGGGCACCTACGAGCAGTACTTC.

This chain connects TRBV7-2 to TRBJ2-7; tentatively, D is TRBD2 (5 bases). Germline V lookup: CDR1 SGHTA, CDR2 FQGNSA. V was clipped by 5 bases and J by 5 bases, with 10 bases between them. The CDR3 is 12 residues long. The CDR3 region has the DNA TGTGCCAGCAGCCTTACTAGAAACGAGCAGTACTTC. Protein product: CASSLTRNEQYF.